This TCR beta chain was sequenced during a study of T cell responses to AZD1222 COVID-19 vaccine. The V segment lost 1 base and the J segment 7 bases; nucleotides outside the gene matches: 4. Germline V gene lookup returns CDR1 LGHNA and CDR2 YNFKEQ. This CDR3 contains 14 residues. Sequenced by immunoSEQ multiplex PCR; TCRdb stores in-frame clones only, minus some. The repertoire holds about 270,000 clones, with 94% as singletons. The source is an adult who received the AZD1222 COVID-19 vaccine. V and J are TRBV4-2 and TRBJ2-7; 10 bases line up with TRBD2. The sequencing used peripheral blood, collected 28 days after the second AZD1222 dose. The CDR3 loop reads CASSQGLAGEEQYF. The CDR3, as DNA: TGTGCCAGCAGCCAAGGGCTAGCGGGAGAAGAGCAGTACTTC.